Here is one T cell receptor beta chain with its context. Its antigen remains unidentified. Roughly 0.45 to 1 ug RNA was reverse transcribed with random hexamers. Using its own MiXCR run on the immunoSEQ multiplex PCR reads, TCRdb lists one record per CDR3 protein. In the table there are fewer than 200,000 distinct CDR3 sequences, about 95% of which are singletons. CDR3 size: 15 residues. V was cut by 0 bases and J by 4 bases, with 11 bases left in between. Germline CDR1 SGHRS, CDR2 YFSETQ. The sample originates from a study of CD8 T cells in Susac syndrome. Study-wide results and caveats: The study's TCR sequencing and HLA analysis drew on a certain number of individuals. That number was acknowledged as relatively small.

Healthy donors formed controls matched for age and sex. The authors negatively isolated CD8+ and CD4+ T cells and FACS-enriched TEMRA cells. This receptor was taken from a human donor in good health. Material for sequencing was CD4+ T cells from PBMCs. This rearrangement joins TRBV5-1 to TRBJ2-1; D is unresolved. The CDR3 loop reads CASSLVGTKYNEQFF. DNA of the CDR3: TGCGCCAGCAGCTTGGTAGGTACAAAGTACAATGAGCAGTTCTTC. Together with reference TRBV5-1 and TRBJ2-1, the CDR3 gives the full variable domain: KAGVTQTPRYLIKTRGQQVTLSCSPISGHRSVSWYQQTPGQGLQFLFEYFSETQRNKGNFPGRFSGRQFSNSRSEMNVSTLELGDSALYLCASSLVGTKYNEQFFGPGTRLTVL.